These 13 T cell receptor beta chains share one sample of origin, sequenced in a study of CD8 T cells in ankylosing spondylitis. One entry per CDR3 protein, called by TCRdb with MiXCR from the 5' RACE reads. The sample has a few hundred thousand distinct CDR3 sequences, roughly 20% seen once. The sample taken for sequencing was blood, either unsorted or a sorted T cell fraction (not recorded which). The receptors here all came from a male donor with ankylosing spondylitis or in good health (not recorded which).

This chain connects TRBV2 to TRBJ2-2; no clear D. Trimming cost V 3 bases and J 5 bases, with 10 bases left between them. CDR1 and CDR2 (germline): SNHLY, FYNNEI. The CDR3 runs to 14 residues. DNA of the CDR3: TGTGCCAGCAGTGATATTTTGAATACCGGGGAGCTGTTTTTT. Residues: CASSDILNTGELFF.

The chain joins TRBV7-9 to TRBJ2-1; 8 nucleotides agree with TRBD1. Germline assignment: CDR1 SEHNR and CDR2 FQNEAQ (reference sequence). Losses at the gene ends were 6 bases for V and 3 bases for J; bases not matched to a gene: 4. This CDR3 contains 14 residues. The CDR3 protein is CASRRDRSYNEQFF. The CDR3, as DNA: TGTGCCAGCAGAAGGGACAGGAGCTACAATGAGCAGTTCTTC.

The CDR3 nucleotides are TGTGCCAGCAGTTACGACGCCCGGGGCACTGAAGCTTTCTTT. Encoded protein: CASSYDARGTEAFF. The chain is built from TRBV6-5 and TRBJ1-1; no firm D call. CDR1 and CDR2 (germline): MNHEY, SVGAGI. The CDR3 is 14 amino acids. V lost 2 bases to trimming and J lost 4 bases, with 11 bases between them.

A few counts support this clonotype. The genes are TRBV20-1 and TRBJ1-4; no firm D call. The CDR3 loop spans 16 amino acids. Germline V gives CDR1 DFQATT, CDR2 SNEGSKA (reference sequence). Trimming removed 1 base at V and 0 bases at J, with 12 bases between. CDR3 sequence: CSARGPGLATNEKLFF. The DNA of the CDR3 is TGCAGTGCTAGAGGGCCGGGCTTAGCAACTAATGAAAAACTGTTTTTT.

The rearrangement uses TRBV12-3 or TRBV12-4 and TRBJ2-2, with 7 nucleotides matching TRBD1. The CDR3 runs 16 residues. V was pared by 0 bases and J by 4 bases, with 5 bases of the junction left unmatched. In nucleotides, the CDR3 is TGTGCCAGCAGTTTAGCTGGACAGGCTGTCACCGGGGAGCTGTTTTTT. Translated: CASSLAGQAVTGELFF.

This clonotype was picked up many times. The CDR3 DNA reads TGTGCCAGCAGCCTAGGACAGGGGGGAAAGACCCAGTACTTC. It encodes CASSLGQGGKTQYF. The rearrangement links TRBV12-3 or TRBV12-4 to TRBJ2-5; 10 bases are a match to TRBD1. V was clipped by 6 bases and J by 6 bases; unmatched bases: 7. This CDR3 comprises 14 residues.

In its sample, this clonotype was seen a few times. This sequence joins TRBV20-1 and TRBJ1-5; no clear D gene. In germline, CDR1 is DFQATT, CDR2 SNEGSKA (reference sequence). V dropped 3 bases and J dropped 2 bases, with 17 bases sitting between them. The CDR3 is 16 residues long. The CDR3 DNA reads as TGCAGTGCTAGGTTCCCGCGGGCGGAAGGCAATCAGCCCCAGCATTTT. Translation: CSARFPRAEGNQPQHF.

The genes are TRBV28 and TRBJ2-7; perhaps TRBD1 as D (6 bases). The CDR3 totals 13 residues. The germline V gene has CDR1 MDHEN and CDR2 SYDVKM. CDR3 nucleotides: TGTGCCAGCAGTGCTACTGTAAGGGACACGGCGAGCGTC. It specifies CASSATVRDTASV.

The V and J genes are TRBV2 and TRBJ1-3; the D is unclear. Trimming took 0 bases from V and 2 from J, leaving 11 bases between them. Per the germline V gene, CDR1 is SNHLY and CDR2 is FYNNEI. The CDR3 runs 16 residues. CDR3 coding DNA: TGTGCCAGCAGTGAAGCGCGAGTACGAGCTGGAAACACCATATATTTT. This encodes CASSEARVRAGNTIYF. The variable domain in full, with the rest retrieved from reference TRBV2 and TRBJ1-3, is EPEVTQTPSHQVTQMGQEVILRCVPISNHLYFYWYRQILGQKVEFLVSFYNNEISEKSEIFDDQFSVERPDGSNFTLKIRSTKLEDSAMYFCASSEARVRAGNTIYFGEGSWLTVV.

The table lists this clonotype with a few counts. The J gene is TRBJ2-2, the V gene TRBV5-5; 8 nucleotides match TRBD2. The CDR3 sequence is 17 residues long. Trimming at V came to 2 bases and at J to 5 bases, leaving 11 bases not matched to a gene. Germline loops: CDR1 SGHKS, CDR2 YYEKEE (reference sequence). CDR3 residues: CASSFRTSPLNTGELFF. The DNA of the CDR3 is TGTGCCAGCAGCTTCCGGACTAGCCCCTTAAATACCGGGGAGCTGTTTTTT. Full variable domain (missing parts from reference TRBV5-5 and TRBJ2-2): DAGVTQSPTHLIKTRGQQVTLRCSPISGHKSVSWYQQVLGQGPQFIFQYYEKEERGRGNFPDRFSARQFPNYSSELNVNALLLGDSALYLCASSFRTSPLNTGELFFGEGSRLTVL.

The V call is TRBV14, the J call TRBJ1-2; D is unclear. There are 15 residues in the CDR3. Germline CDR1 reads SGHDN; CDR2 reads FVKESK. Trimming shortened V by 2 bases and J by 8 bases, and 18 bases separated the two germline ends. For the CDR3, the DNA is TGTGCCAGCAGCCAAAAGGCAGGTCAGGCGGGAGGCTACACCTTC. Protein: CASSQKAGQAGGYTF.

This clonotype was observed a few times. This chain uses TRBV19 with TRBJ2-7; D perhaps matches TRBD1 (6 bases). The CDR3 has 15 amino acids. The germline V and J ends were trimmed by 2 bases and 5 bases, with 16 bases remaining between them. The germline V gene encodes CDR1 LNHDA and CDR2 SQIVND (reference sequence). CDR3 sequence (DNA): TGTGCCAGTAGTATAAAGGTAGGGGGAATTCACGAGCAGTACGTC. It yields the protein CASSIKVGGIHEQYV.

CDR3 loop: CASSSWAGGQETQYF. CDR3 nucleotide sequence: TGTGCCAGCAGCTCTTGGGCGGGGGGACAAGAGACCCAGTACTTC. The chain recombines TRBV5-8 with TRBJ2-5; 8 bases are shared with TRBD2. This CDR3 has 15 residues. Trimming cost V 3 bases and J 2 bases; bases outside gene matches: 6. Germline values: CDR1 SGHTS, CDR2 YDEGEE.